This passage covers 32 T cell receptor beta chains from one sample sequenced in a study of T-cell reconstitution after alpha-beta-depleted transplantation in children. This sample's TCRbeta library carried unique molecular identifier barcodes. TCRdb recomputed calls from the PCR reads with MiXCR, one row per CDR3 protein. The sample yields 200,000 to 300,000 distinct CDR3 sequences, about 11% seen once. The specimen was PBMCs from the stem cell graft donor, collected from the stem cell graft. These receptors came from a human donor who donated a stem cell graft to a child with acute lymphoblastic leukemia.

This rearrangement joins TRBV9 to TRBJ2-5; D gene uncertain. Germline lookup yields CDR1 SGDLS and CDR2 YYNGEE. Trimming cost V 2 bases and J 1 base, with 12 bases left between them. The CDR3 is 15 amino acids. CDR3 amino acids: CASSVDGRIQETQYF. CDR3 nucleotides: TGTGCCAGCAGCGTGGATGGACGAATCCAAGAGACCCAGTACTTC.

This clonotype occurred many times. The junction shows a germline mismatch at one end, possibly a read error. The chain links TRBV12-3 or TRBV12-4 to TRBJ1-4, with D perhaps TRBD1 (6 bases). The CDR3 totals 14 residues. Here the CDR3 reads CASSLGGEYEKLFF. The CDR3 DNA sequence: TGTGCCAGCAGCTTAGGGGGAGAATATGAAAAACTGTTTTTT.

There are many counts of this clonotype. This chain connects TRBV30 to TRBJ2-1, with 8 bases identical to TRBD1. CDR3 length equals 15 residues. CDR1 GTSNPN and CDR2 SVGIG come from the germline V gene (reference sequence). Germline trimming cut 2 bases from V and 5 bases from J; bases unmatched to any gene: 8. This CDR3 reads CAWSTGQGPNNEQFF. CDR3 in DNA: TGTGCCTGGAGTACTGGACAGGGCCCTAACAATGAGCAGTTCTTC.

The genes are TRBV7-6 and TRBJ2-7; TRBD2 agrees at 12 bases. The CDR3 length is 16 residues. Germline assignment: CDR1 SGHVS and CDR2 FNYEAQ. With 0 bases clipped from V and 3 bases from J, the junction kept 3 bases outside the gene matches. CDR3 region: CASSLARLAGDYEQYF. In DNA form, the CDR3 reads TGTGCCAGCAGCTTAGCGCGACTAGCGGGAGACTACGAGCAGTACTTC.

Concerning this clonotype: Being one base from a much bigger clone, this may be a read error. The J gene is TRBJ1-2, the V gene TRBV30, with unresolved D. Germline V gene data show CDR1 as GTSNPN and CDR2 as SVGIG (reference sequence). CDR3 length: 12 amino acids. The germline V and J ends were trimmed by 5 bases and 4 bases, with 11 bases remaining between them. The CDR3 here is CAWAVDGYGYTF. The CDR3 DNA follows: TGTGCCTGGGCGGTGGATGGCTATGGCTACACCTTC.

This clonotype was seen at least ten times. The chain uses TRBV29-1 and TRBJ2-1; TRBD2 might be the D (6 bases). From germline, CDR1 is SQVTM and CDR2 ANQGSEA. Trimming removed 6 bases at V and 2 bases at J, with 11 bases between. CDR3 length: 13 residues. In nucleotides, the CDR3 is TGCAGCGTCCGGGACTTACCCTACAATGAGCAGTTCTTC. Amino acid sequence: CSVRDLPYNEQFF.

This clonotype appeared many times. V and J are TRBV14 and TRBJ1-1; TRBD1 matches at 11 bases. The germline V gene encodes CDR1 SGHDN and CDR2 FVKESK. J lost 3 bases, V lost 3 bases, and 9 bases had no gene match. CDR3 length equals 17 residues. This chain's CDR3 is CASSQADRGLIDTEAFF. For the CDR3, the DNA is TGTGCCAGCAGCCAGGCGGACAGGGGGCTGATCGACACTGAAGCTTTCTTT.

This clonotype was counted ten times or more. V is TRBV5-6 and J is TRBJ1-2; D may be TRBD1 (6 bases). The CDR3 is 14 residues long. CDR1 SGHDT and CDR2 YYEEEE come from the germline V gene. V gave up 4 bases and J gave up 4 bases, with 14 bases separating them. The CDR3 DNA reads as TGTGCCAGCAGCGATGGGGGCAGGAGCTATGGCTACACCTTC. This codes for CASSDGGRSYGYTF.

This clonotype was picked up many times. The chain recombines TRBV20-1 with TRBJ2-1, with 12 bases fitting TRBD2. Germline V lookup: CDR1 DFQATT, CDR2 SNEGSKA (reference sequence). V lost 5 bases to trimming and J lost 5 bases; unmatched junction nucleotides: 4. CDR3 length: 14 residues. The CDR3 sequence is CSADPSGGDNEQFF. DNA for the CDR3: TGCAGTGCTGATCCTAGCGGGGGGGACAATGAGCAGTTCTTC.

This clonotype was counted many times. The chain combines TRBV20-1 with TRBJ2-3, with 12 bases fitting TRBD2. The CDR3 consists of 16 residues. Germline V gives CDR1 DFQATT, CDR2 SNEGSKA (reference sequence). V shed 1 base, J shed 5 bases, and the junction held 7 bases outside the gene matches. The CDR3 bases are TGCAGTGCTAGAGTTCTAGCGGGAGGGCCGGGAGATACGCAGTATTTT. It is translated as CSARVLAGGPGDTQYF.

This clonotype has a count of ten or more. The chain joins TRBV10-3 to TRBJ2-7; D may be TRBD2 (6 bases). V was pared by 7 bases and J by 1 base, with 11 bases between. The CDR3 consists of 13 residues. CDR1 and CDR2 from the germline V gene are ENHRY and SYGVKD. The CDR3 nucleotides are TGTGCCATCAAGCCCAGCGGGTCCTACGAGCAGTACTTC. It yields the protein CAIKPSGSYEQYF.

The sample holds a few counts of this clonotype. The chain employs TRBV30 and TRBJ2-3; perhaps TRBD2 as D (5 bases). This CDR3 contains 13 residues. The V end lost 4 bases, the J end lost 2 bases, and 10 bases lay between the germline ends. Germline V CDR1 and CDR2: GTSNPN, SVGIG (reference sequence). The CDR3 is CAWTEGSTDTQYF. The CDR3 DNA reads TGTGCCTGGACTGAGGGTTCCACAGATACGCAGTATTTT.

In this sample, this clonotype turned up many times. The V gene is TRBV5-1, the J gene TRBJ2-5; D not certain. This CDR3 is built from 13 residues. Germline-derived CDR1 and CDR2 are SGHRS and YFSETQ. The V gene lost 3 bases and the J gene lost 4 bases, with 10 bases spanning the gap. The CDR3 region is CASSSYLSETQYF. DNA for the CDR3: TGCGCCAGCAGCTCCTACCTTTCAGAGACCCAGTACTTC.

This clonotype was seen many times. The V call is TRBV7-2, the J call TRBJ2-3; D is perhaps TRBD2 (7 bases). The germline CDR1 and CDR2 sequences are SGHTA and FQGNSA. V was cut by 5 bases and J by 2 bases, with 17 bases left in between. The length of the CDR3 is 16 residues. The CDR3 sequence is CASSRLGGGATDTQYF. CDR3 bases: TGTGCCAGCAGCCGCTTAGGTGGGGGGGCCACAGATACGCAGTATTTT.

This clonotype was seen just once. A single base separates this from a much larger clone, so it may be a read error. The CDR3, as DNA: TGTGCCAGCAGTCTCCCCACATGGCTTACTCCCTCTGGGGCCAACGTCCTGACTTTC. Translation gives CASSLPTWLTPSGANVLTF. The chain employs TRBV28 and TRBJ2-6; D is unclear. In germline, CDR1 is MDHEN, CDR2 SYDVKM. V lost 5 bases and J 0 bases, leaving 20 bases between the germline ends. The CDR3 has 19 amino acids.

In DNA, the CDR3 is TGTGCCAGCAGCCCCACGGAAGGGAATGAGCAGTTCTTC. It codes for CASSPTEGNEQFF. The V gene is TRBV7-3, the J gene TRBJ2-1, with unresolved D. Looked up from germline, CDR1 is SGHTA and CDR2 is FQGTGA. The CDR3 runs 13 residues. The V end was cut by 5 bases, the J end by 7 bases, with 12 bases between.

As regards this clonotype: Since a much larger clone is just one base distant, this may be a read error. The chain links TRBV7-9 to TRBJ2-4, with a possible D match to TRBD2 (5 bases). CDR3 length: 14 residues. CDR1 SEHNR and CDR2 FQNEAQ come from the germline V gene (reference sequence). CDR3 amino acids: CASRSEGGKNSQYF. In DNA form, the CDR3 reads TGTGCCAGCAGAAGCGAAGGAGGCAAAAACAGTCAGTACTTC.

The CDR3 DNA reads as TGTGCCAGCAGCTTAGGAGTAGCTCGGGGAGAGACCCAGTACTTC. As protein: CASSLGVARGETQYF. J is TRBJ2-5 and V is TRBV11-3; the D gene is possibly TRBD2 (5 bases). The V end was cut by 1 base, the J end by 4 bases, with 13 bases between. There are 15 residues in the CDR3. CDR1 and CDR2 (germline): SGHNT, YENEEA.

This clonotype came up many times. The chain employs TRBV4-3 and TRBJ1-5; D not certain. The germline CDR1 and CDR2 sequences are LGHNA and YSLEER. Trimming shortened V by 1 base and J by 1 base, and 8 bases separated the two germline ends. This CDR3 region has 15 residues. The CDR3 DNA follows: TGCGCCAGCAGCCAAGGCTCCGGGAGCAATCAGCCCCAGCATTTT. This encodes CASSQGSGSNQPQHF.

This clonotype has at least ten counts. This sequence joins TRBV6-5 and TRBJ2-7; no definite D call. The CDR3 has 12 amino acids. Per the germline V gene, CDR1 is MNHEY and CDR2 is SVGAGI. Between the trimmed V and J ends, which lost 5 bases and 6 bases, there was a span of 11 bases. CDR3 sequence reads: CASSRKPGEQYF. CDR3 coding DNA: TGTGCCAGCAGTCGTAAGCCCGGCGAGCAGTACTTC.

In this sample, this clonotype turned up many times. This sequence joins TRBV9 and TRBJ1-4, with TRBD1 as a possible D gene (6 bases). Germline CDR1 is SGDLS and CDR2 is YYNGEE. The CDR3 totals 16 residues. Trimming stripped 0 bases from V and 3 bases from J, with 12 bases between. The CDR3 loop is CASSVDPGAPNEKLFF. As DNA, the CDR3 is TGTGCCAGCAGCGTAGATCCAGGGGCTCCTAATGAAAAACTGTTTTTT. Supplemented by reference TRBV9 and TRBJ1-4, the full variable domain reads DSGVTQTPKHLITATGQRVTLRCSPRSGDLSVYWYQQSLDQGLQFLIQYYNGEERAKGNILERFSAQQFPDLHSELNLSSLELGDSALYFCASSVDPGAPNEKLFFGSGTQLSVL.

The genes are TRBV20-1 and TRBJ1-6, with D possibly TRBD1 on 5 matching bases. The germline CDR1 and CDR2 sequences are DFQATT and SNEGSKA (reference sequence). CDR3 length equals 18 residues. V lost 3 bases and J 0 bases, leaving 18 bases between the germline ends. The CDR3 region has the DNA TGCAGTGCTAGTCGCGACAGTTGGTTAAGCTCCTATAATTCACCCCTCCACTTT. This sequence encodes CSASRDSWLSSYNSPLHF.

Ten or more counts support this clonotype. The chain couples TRBV12-3 or TRBV12-4 to TRBJ1-5; unclear D gene. The CDR3 loop spans 15 amino acids. V lost 2 bases to trimming and J lost 0 bases, with 8 bases between them. This CDR3 is CASSLKGNSNQPQHF. In nucleotides, the CDR3 is TGTGCCAGCAGTTTAAAAGGGAATAGCAATCAGCCCCAGCATTTT.

This clonotype was observed at least ten times. The V call is TRBV10-3, the J call TRBJ2-1, with 7 bases that match TRBD1. The V segment lost 2 bases and the J segment 12 bases; nucleotides outside the gene matches: 10. Germline values: CDR1 ENHRY, CDR2 SYGVKD. CDR3 length equals 14 residues. The CDR3 loop reads CAISEQMEQGWQFF. The CDR3 DNA reads TGTGCCATCAGTGAGCAGATGGAACAGGGGTGGCAGTTCTTC.

This clonotype occurred many times. The CDR3 nucleotides are TGTGCCATCAGTGTTCCGGACAGGGACTATGGCTACACCTTC. Protein product: CAISVPDRDYGYTF. J is TRBJ1-2 and V is TRBV10-3, with 8 bases identical to TRBD1. The CDR3 length is 14 residues. V lost 4 bases to trimming and J lost 3 bases; unmatched junction nucleotides: 4. Looked up from germline, CDR1 is ENHRY and CDR2 is SYGVKD.

This clonotype was observed at least ten times. The chain employs TRBV15 and TRBJ1-2; TRBD1 matches at 7 bases. Looked up from germline, CDR1 is LNHNV and CDR2 is YYDKDF (reference sequence). After removal of 8 bases from V and 8 bases from J, the junction contained 14 bases not matched to a gene. CDR3 size: 14 residues. The CDR3 loop reads CATLPGDRARGYTF. The CDR3 DNA reads as TGTGCCACCTTACCGGGAGACAGGGCTAGAGGCTACACCTTC.

Many counts were recorded for this clonotype. The rearrangement joins TRBV20-1 to TRBJ2-5, with 10 nucleotides matching TRBD1. CDR1 and CDR2 (germline): DFQATT, SNEGSKA (reference sequence). Losses at the gene ends were 6 bases for V and 4 bases for J; bases not matched to a gene: 5. The CDR3 covers 13 residues. This CDR3 reads CSAPGTGVETQYF. In DNA form, the CDR3 reads TGCAGTGCCCCCGGGACAGGGGTAGAGACCCAGTACTTC.

In this sample, this clonotype turned up many times. The genes are TRBV10-3 and TRBJ2-2, with no clear D. The germline V gene encodes CDR1 ENHRY and CDR2 SYGVKD. CDR3 length: 10 amino acids. Trimming took off 8 bases at V and 5 bases at J, with 3 bases between the two ends. The CDR3 coding sequence is TGTGCCATCGGAACCGGGGAGCTGTTTTTT. The encoded protein is CAIGTGELFF.

This clonotype appeared many times. The genes are TRBV27 and TRBJ2-7, with D maybe TRBD2 (6 bases). Germline CDR1 MNHEY, CDR2 SMNVEV (reference sequence). The CDR3 has 16 amino acids. The V end lost 3 bases, the J end lost 2 bases, and 17 bases lay between the germline ends. CDR3 loop: CASSFSIGTSAYEQYF. CDR3 DNA sequence: TGTGCCAGCAGTTTTTCCATTGGGACTTCTGCCTACGAGCAGTACTTC.

The V and J genes are TRBV20-1 and TRBJ2-7, with 13 bases that match TRBD2. The CDR3 has 18 residues. Germline V gene lookup returns CDR1 DFQATT and CDR2 SNEGSKA (reference sequence). The V gene end was trimmed by 1 base and the J gene end by 0 bases; junction bases not matched to a gene: 9. CDR3 coding DNA: TGCAGTGCTAGAGGCCCCTTAGGGACTAGCGGGAACTCCTACGAGCAGTACTTC. Residues: CSARGPLGTSGNSYEQYF.

This clonotype was found many times. V usage is TRBV28 and J usage is TRBJ1-2; possible D gene TRBD1, 5 bases. The CDR3 is made up of 14 amino acids. Trimming removed 8 bases at V and 6 bases at J, with 19 bases between. Looked up from germline, CDR1 is MDHEN and CDR2 is SYDVKM. As DNA, the CDR3 is TGTGCCAGCCGCCCCCGGGACCATGATAATGGCTACACCTTC. Amino acid sequence: CASRPRDHDNGYTF.

This clonotype occurred many times. This rearrangement joins TRBV29-1 to TRBJ1-3; no firm D call. The V and J ends lost 8 bases and 4 bases respectively, with 9 bases between them. CDR1 and CDR2 from the germline V gene are SQVTM and ANQGSEA. The CDR3 has 11 residues. CDR3 nucleotides: TGCAGCTTGAAGGAGGGAAACACCATATATTTT. Protein: CSLKEGNTIYF.